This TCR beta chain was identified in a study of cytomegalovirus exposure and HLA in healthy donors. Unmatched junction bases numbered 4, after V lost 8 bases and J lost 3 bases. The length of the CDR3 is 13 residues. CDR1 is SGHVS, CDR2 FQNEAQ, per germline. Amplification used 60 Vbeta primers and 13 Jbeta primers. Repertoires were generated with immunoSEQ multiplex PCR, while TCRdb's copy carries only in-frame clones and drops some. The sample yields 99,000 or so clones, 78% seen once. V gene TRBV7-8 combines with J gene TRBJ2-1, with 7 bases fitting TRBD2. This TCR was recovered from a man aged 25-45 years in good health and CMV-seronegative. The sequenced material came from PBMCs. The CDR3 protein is CASASGLYNEQFF. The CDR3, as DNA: TGTGCCAGCGCTAGCGGCCTCTACAATGAGCAGTTCTTC.